The sequence of this T cell receptor (beta chain) was determined in a study of shared clonotypes between healthy human individuals. Study-level results: Clonotype sharing among donors was thought likely to change with sequencing depth.

Germline CDR1 reads SGDLS; CDR2 reads YYNGEE. The ends were cut back, 0 bases at V and 5 bases at J, with 2 bases in the middle. The CDR3 loop spans 12 amino acids. Deep level was the assay's run setting. Amplification in unsorted PBMC replicate PCRs started from roughly 330 ng DNA, which equals some 29,000 T cell genomes. Measured with immunoSEQ multiplex PCR; TCRdb has only the in-frame clones, and not every one. The table records roughly 480,000 clones, roughly 85% of them present only once. Concerning this clone itself: The antigen is not known. This specimen includes other DNA sequences encoding the same CDR3.

Input material: PBMCs. The gene calls are TRBV9 and TRBJ2-2; D unclear. The source of this sequence is a woman aged 40 to 50 in good health. Some clones in this sample may be carry-over from other donors' samples. CDR3 nucleotide sequence: TGTGCCAGCAGCGTAGTAACCGGGGAGCTGTTTTTT. It yields the protein CASSVVTGELFF.